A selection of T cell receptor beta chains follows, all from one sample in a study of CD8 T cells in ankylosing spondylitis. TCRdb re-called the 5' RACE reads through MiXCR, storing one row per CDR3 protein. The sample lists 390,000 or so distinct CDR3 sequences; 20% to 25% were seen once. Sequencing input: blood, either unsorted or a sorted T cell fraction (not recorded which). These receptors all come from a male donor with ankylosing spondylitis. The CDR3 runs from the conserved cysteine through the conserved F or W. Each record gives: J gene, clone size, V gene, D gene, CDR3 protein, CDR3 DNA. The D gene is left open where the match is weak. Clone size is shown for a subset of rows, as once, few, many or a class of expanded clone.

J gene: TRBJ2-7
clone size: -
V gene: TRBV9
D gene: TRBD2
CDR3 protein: CASSVAAGAGYEQYF
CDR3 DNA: TGTGCCAGCAGCGTAGCAGCGGGAGCTGGCTACGAGCAGTACTTC

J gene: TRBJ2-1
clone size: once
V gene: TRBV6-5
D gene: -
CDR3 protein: CASRNSQSSYNEQFF
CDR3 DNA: TGTGCCAGCAGGAACTCGCAGAGCTCCTACAATGAGCAGTTCTTC

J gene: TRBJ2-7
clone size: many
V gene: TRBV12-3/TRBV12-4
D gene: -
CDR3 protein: CASSLISDGSSYEQYF
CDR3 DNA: TGTGCCAGCAGTTTAATTTCGGACGGAAGCTCCTACGAGCAGTACTTC

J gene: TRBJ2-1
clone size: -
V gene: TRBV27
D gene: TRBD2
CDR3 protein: CASSLGTRTSEQFF
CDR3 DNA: TGTGCCAGCAGTTTGGGGACCCGGACTAGCGAGCAGTTCTTC

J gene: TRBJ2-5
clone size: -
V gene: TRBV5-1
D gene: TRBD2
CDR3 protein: CASGREGIETQYF
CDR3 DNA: TGCGCCAGCGGCCGGGAGGGGATAGAGACCCAGTACTTC

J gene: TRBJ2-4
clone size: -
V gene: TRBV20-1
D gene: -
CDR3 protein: CSASTGGSWIQYF
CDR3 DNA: TGCAGTGCTTCAACAGGCGGTTCGTGGATTCAGTACTTC

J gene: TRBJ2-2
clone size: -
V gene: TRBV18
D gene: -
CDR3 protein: CASLDRERTGELFF
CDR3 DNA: TGTGCCAGCTTGGACAGAGAACGCACCGGGGAGCTGTTTTTT

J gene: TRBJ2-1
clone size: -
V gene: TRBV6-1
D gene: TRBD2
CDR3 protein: CASSASGRAFVNEQFF
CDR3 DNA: TGTGCCAGCAGCGCTAGCGGGAGGGCCTTCGTCAATGAGCAGTTCTTC

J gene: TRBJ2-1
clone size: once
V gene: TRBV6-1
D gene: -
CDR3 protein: CASSRPSTSGWGEQFF
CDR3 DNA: TGTGCCAGCAGCCGCCCCTCGACCAGCGGATGGGGGGAGCAGTTCTTC

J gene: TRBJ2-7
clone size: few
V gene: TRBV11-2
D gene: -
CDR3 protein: CASSGQQNSYEQYF
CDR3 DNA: TGTGCCAGCAGCGGACAACAGAACTCCTACGAGCAGTACTTC

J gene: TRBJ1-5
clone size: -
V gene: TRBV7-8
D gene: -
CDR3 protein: CASSKGQYQPQHF
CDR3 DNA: TGTGCCAGCAGCAAGGGACAATACCAGCCCCAGCATTTT

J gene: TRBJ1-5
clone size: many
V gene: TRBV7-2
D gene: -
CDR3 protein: CASSLAGGMDQPQHF
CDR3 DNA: TGTGCCAGCAGCTTAGCTGGTGGTATGGATCAGCCCCAGCATTTT

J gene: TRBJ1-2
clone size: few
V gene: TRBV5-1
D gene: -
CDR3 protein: CASSPGRGVGYTF
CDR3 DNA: TGCGCCAGCAGCCCGGGCCGGGGAGTTGGCTACACCTTC

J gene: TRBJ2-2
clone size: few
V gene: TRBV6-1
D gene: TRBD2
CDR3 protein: CASRREGPGELFF
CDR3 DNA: TGTGCCAGCAGGCGGGAGGGCCCCGGGGAGCTGTTTTTT

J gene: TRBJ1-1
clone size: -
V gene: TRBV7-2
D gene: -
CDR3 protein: CASSSTTANTEAFF
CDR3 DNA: TGTGCCAGCAGCTCAACGACAGCGAACACTGAAGCTTTCTTT